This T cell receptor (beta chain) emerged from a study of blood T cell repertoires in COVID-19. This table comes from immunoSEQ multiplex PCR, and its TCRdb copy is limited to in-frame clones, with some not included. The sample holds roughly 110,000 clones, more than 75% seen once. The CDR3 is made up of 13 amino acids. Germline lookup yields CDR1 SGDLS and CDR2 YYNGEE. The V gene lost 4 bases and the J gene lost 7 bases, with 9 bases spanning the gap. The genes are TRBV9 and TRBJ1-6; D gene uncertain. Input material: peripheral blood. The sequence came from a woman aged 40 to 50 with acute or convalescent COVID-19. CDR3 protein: CASSSNLNSPLHF. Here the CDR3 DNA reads TGTGCCAGCAGCTCCAACTTGAATTCACCCCTCCACTTT.